This note documents a single T cell receptor beta chain sequence. This clone's antigen is unknown. There are no base qualities to consult, and no much larger clone falls within one base. The entry originates in a study of blood T cell repertoires in COVID-19 (dated by TCRdb to 2018 to 2021). Notes on the research overall: Samples from collaborators originated in the United States, Italy and Spain and spanned both the acute and convalescent phases of COVID-19. The prospective study material was composed of cDNA or gDNA derived from T cells, B-cell-depleted T cells, or PBMCs. Where HLA class I and class II types were available, the types were taken from metadata supplied by the sample provider, not from assay-based typing. The dataset comprised deeply sampled blood TCRbeta repertoires from subjects exposed to, actively infected with, or recovered from COVID-19. The repertoires were released in a freely available public database meant as a resource for research on the immune response to SARS-CoV-2. The samples were drawn from two sources: the first 160 participants of the ongoing ImmuneRACE study, and approximately 1,300 subjects contributed by 6 global collaborators. Nearly every sample came with metadata listing a de-identified subject ID, COVID-19 status, age in years and sex.

Study-wide findings and limitations: Clinical and demographic metadata were provided uncurated, with the amount varying by source and participant.

TCRbeta CDR3 regions were amplified from genomic DNA using the immunoSEQ Assay, a bias-controlled multiplex PCR. Concerning the study's data processing: The number of nucleated cells in each sample was estimated from the amplification of reference gene primers within the assay. To quantify the absolute abundance of each unique TCRbeta CDR3 rearrangement, sequence reads were collapsed and filtered. For each sample, productive Simpson clonality was calculated as the square root of Simpson's diversity index over productive rearrangements. TCRdb stores this immuneACCESS table with in-frame sequences only. Part of the clones is absent; in the studies checked, under half of the shortfall reflects unresolved V genes, and no reason is known for the rest. The D gene and trimming were derived from the DNA, and the V and J assignments and clone size from that table. This sample lists approximately 75,000 clones; about 79% were detected once. The ten most abundant clones make up around 22% of the sample.

Whole blood was collected in K2EDTA tubes by collaborating institutions according to the institutions' own protocols. Collaborator samples were shipped for TCRbeta analysis as frozen whole blood, isolated PBMCs, or DNA extracted from either sample type. Clipping removes 0 bases from V and 4 bases from J, with 4 as the unmatched junction base count. The germline V gene gives CDR1 as LGHNA and CDR2 as YNFKEQ. The CDR3, cysteine through phenylalanine, is 17 amino acids long. Only the CDR3 DNA is retained, 51 bases long and in frame from the first base. The rearrangement combines TRBV4-2 with TRBJ2-3; TRBD2 lines up with 13 middle nucleotides. The sample consisted of peripheral blood. This receptor was identified in a woman aged 45-60 years with acute or convalescent COVID-19. The CDR3 loop reads CASSQEKLAGGPDTQYF. The sequence in DNA is TGTGCCAGCAGCCAAGAAAAACTAGCGGGGGGGCCAGATACGCAGTATTTT.